Presented here are 30 T cell receptor beta chains from one specimen sequenced in a study of cytomegalovirus exposure and HLA in healthy donors. The PCR ran on 60 Vbeta and 13 Jbeta primers. Sequenced by immunoSEQ multiplex PCR; TCRdb stores in-frame clones only, minus some. The sample shows about 78,000 clones, around 80% of them seen only once. The sample taken for sequencing was PBMCs. Receptor source: a man aged 50 to 60 in good health and CMV-seropositive.

This clone was counted between two and nine times. J is TRBJ1-1 and V is TRBV19; weak D call: TRBD1 (6 bases). The CDR3 runs to 12 residues. The germline V and J ends were trimmed by 10 bases and 1 base, with 10 bases remaining between them. In germline, CDR1 is LNHDA, CDR2 SQIVND (reference sequence). The CDR3 sequence: CATRGTNTEAFF. The CDR3, as DNA: TGTGCCACCAGGGGCACGAACACTGAAGCTTTCTTT.

This chain uses TRBV4-1 with TRBJ2-3; a weak D match, TRBD2 (6 bases). V lost 4 bases and J 5 bases, leaving 22 bases between the germline ends. CDR3 length equals 17 residues. Germline CDR1 is MGHRA and CDR2 is YSYEKL. CDR3 sequence: CASSLPAGPPYEDTQYF. CDR3 bases: TGCGCCAGCAGCCTTCCCGCGGGACCACCCTACGAAGATACGCAGTATTTT.

CDR3 amino acids: CASSANRAANYGYTF. CDR3 bases: TGTGCCAGCAGCGCGAACAGGGCGGCTAACTATGGCTACACCTTC. This chain joins TRBV2 and TRBJ1-2; the D gene is possibly TRBD1 (6 bases). CDR3 length: 15 amino acids. CDR1 is SNHLY, CDR2 FYNNEI, per germline. Deletions cut 6 bases from V and 0 bases from J, with 14 bases between.

Only one count was recorded for this clone. The chain combines TRBV29-1 with TRBJ2-3; 11 bases match TRBD2. With 5 bases clipped from V and 1 base from J, the junction kept 8 bases outside the gene matches. The CDR3 is 16 amino acids. Germline V CDR1 and CDR2: SQVTM, ANQGSEA. CDR3 amino acids: CSVSLAGGYGTDTQYF. The CDR3 DNA reads as TGCAGCGTTTCGTTAGCGGGAGGGTATGGCACAGATACGCAGTATTTT.

This clone was counted a few times. The chain uses TRBV20-1 and TRBJ2-7; no definite D call. CDR3 length: 10 amino acids. Per the germline V gene, CDR1 is DFQATT and CDR2 is SNEGSKA (reference sequence). Deletions cut 3 bases from V and 7 bases from J, with 7 bases between. This chain's CDR3 is CSASPSEQYF. The CDR3 region has the DNA TGCAGTGCTAGCCCTAGTGAGCAGTACTTC.

The chain recombines TRBV28 with TRBJ1-2, with 10 nucleotides matching TRBD1. The trim removed 5 bases at V and 4 bases at J, leaving 7 bases unmatched. The germline V gene has CDR1 MDHEN and CDR2 SYDVKM. The CDR3 totals 15 residues. This chain's CDR3 is CASSPGTGVGYGYTF. CDR3 DNA sequence: TGTGCCAGCAGTCCAGGGACAGGGGTCGGCTATGGCTACACCTTC.

A note on this clone: An end of the junction differs from the germline gene, which may be a read error. V is TRBV7-7 and J is TRBJ2-1, with TRBD2 matching 12 bases. Germline-derived CDR1 and CDR2 are SSHAT and FNYEAQ (reference sequence). This CDR3 is 13 amino acids long. CDR3 residues: CASSRGLAGEQFF. Written as DNA, the CDR3 is TGTGCTAGCAGCCGGGGACTAGCGGGTGAGCAGTTCTTC.

CDR3 coding DNA: TGTGCCAGCAGCTTAGCGACAGGGGCCTCCTACGAGCAGTACTTC. Amino acid sequence: CASSLATGASYEQYF. The V and J genes are TRBV7-2 and TRBJ2-7; TRBD1 agrees at 8 bases. V was pared by 0 bases and J by 0 bases, with 1 base of the junction left unmatched. The CDR3 contains 15 residues. Germline V gene lookup returns CDR1 SGHTA and CDR2 FQGNSA. Combining the CDR3 with reference TRBV7-2 and TRBJ2-7 gives the whole variable domain GAGVSQSPSNKVTEKGKDVELRCDPISGHTALYWYRQSLGQGLEFLIYFQGNSAPDKSGLPSDRFSAERTGGSVSTLTIQRTQQEDSAVYLCASSLATGASYEQYFGPGTRLTVT.

This clone was observed a single time. The rearrangement links TRBV5-8 to TRBJ1-5; D gene unclear. The ends were cut back, 4 bases at V and 5 bases at J, with 4 bases in the middle. CDR1 is SGHTS and CDR2 is YDEGEE in the germline V gene. The CDR3 loop spans 11 amino acids. The CDR3 sequence: CASSADQPQHF. CDR3 coding DNA: TGTGCCAGCAGCGCAGATCAGCCCCAGCATTTT.

This clone was counted a single time. V gene TRBV6-6 combines with J gene TRBJ1-1; D gene uncertain. The V gene lost 7 bases and the J gene lost 0 bases, with 9 bases spanning the gap. The germline CDR1 and CDR2 sequences are MNHNY and SVGAGI (reference sequence). The CDR3 is 13 residues long. CDR3 region: CASTNSLNTEAFF. CDR3 DNA: TGTGCCAGCACTAACAGTCTGAACACTGAAGCTTTCTTT.

The chain couples TRBV13 to TRBJ2-1; 9 bases are shared with TRBD1. The junction had 15 bases not matched to a gene; V was cut back by 1 base and J by 5 bases. This CDR3 comprises 19 residues. In germline, CDR1 is PRHDT, CDR2 FYEKMQ (reference sequence). CDR3 DNA: TGTGCCAGCAGCTTAGCGGACAGGGGTTTGGGTGTTGAGGACAATGAGCAGTTCTTC. This encodes CASSLADRGLGVEDNEQFF. The full variable domain, in which reference TRBV13 and TRBJ2-1 provide the parts outside the CDR3, is AAGVIQSPRHLIKEKRETATLKCYPIPRHDTVYWYQQGPGQDPQFLISFYEKMQSDKGSIPDRFSAQQFSDYHSELNMSSLELGDSALYFCASSLADRGLGVEDNEQFFGPGTRLTVL.

The V gene is TRBV6-5, the J gene TRBJ2-5, with D tentatively TRBD1 (6 bases). The CDR3 totals 14 residues. Germline V lookup: CDR1 MNHEY, CDR2 SVGAGI. V was clipped by 4 bases and J by 5 bases, with 14 bases between them. In DNA, the CDR3 is TGTGCCAGCAGTTGGGACAACCGACAGGAGACCCAGTACTTC. It specifies CASSWDNRQETQYF.

The gene calls are TRBV6-6 and TRBJ2-5; no clear D. Germline assignment: CDR1 MNHNY and CDR2 SVGAGI (reference sequence). The CDR3 spans 10 residues. Trimming stripped 8 bases from V and 5 bases from J, with 6 bases between. The CDR3 spells CASSRETQYF. CDR3 nucleotide sequence: TGTGCCAGCTCTCGGGAGACCCAGTACTTC.

The chain has TRBV6-1 and TRBJ1-2; 8 bases agree with TRBD1. The V gene end was trimmed by 3 bases and the J gene end by 3 bases; junction bases not matched to a gene: 6. Germline V gene lookup returns CDR1 MNHNS and CDR2 SASEGT. CDR3 length: 15 amino acids. The CDR3 here is CASSESPGGYYGYTF. Written as DNA, the CDR3 is TGTGCCAGCAGTGAGTCACCAGGGGGCTACTATGGCTACACCTTC.

The chain carries TRBV6-1 and TRBJ1-2; D might be TRBD1 (5 bases). The V gene lost 8 bases and the J gene lost 6 bases, with 13 bases spanning the gap. The CDR3 extends over 12 amino acids. Germline loops: CDR1 MNHNS, CDR2 SASEGT. In DNA, the CDR3 is TGTGCCAGCGGACTAGAAGGGGATGGCTACACCTTC. Protein: CASGLEGDGYTF.

This clone has only one observation. The chain carries TRBV5-6 and TRBJ2-7, with D possibly matching TRBD2 (6 bases). Germline lookup yields CDR1 SGHDT and CDR2 YYEEEE. The CDR3 spans 15 residues. V lost 0 bases to trimming and J lost 6 bases, with 16 bases between them. The CDR3 reads CASSLGTGLGIEQYF. CDR3 nucleotides: TGTGCCAGCAGCTTGGGGACGGGACTCGGTATCGAGCAGTACTTC.

The rearrangement links TRBV6-5 to TRBJ1-2; tentatively, D is TRBD1 (5 bases). Germline V CDR1 and CDR2: MNHEY, SVGAGI. V lost 2 bases, J lost 8 bases, and 12 bases lay in between. There are 13 residues in the CDR3. DNA for the CDR3: TGTGCCAGCAGTTACGAAGGGGCACGGGGCTACACCTTC. It specifies CASSYEGARGYTF.

The gene calls are TRBV30 and TRBJ2-3, with TRBD2 matching over 13 bases. CDR3 length: 16 amino acids. Germline V gene lookup returns CDR1 GTSNPN and CDR2 SVGIG (reference sequence). V dropped 4 bases and J dropped 3; count of bases not matched to a gene: 7. The CDR3 sequence: CAWTRGTSGTTDTQYF. In DNA form, the CDR3 reads TGTGCCTGGACCCGAGGGACTAGCGGGACTACAGATACGCAGTATTTT.

The CDR3 is CASRGGANTGELFF. Written as DNA, the CDR3 is TGCGCCAGCAGGGGGGGGGCGAACACCGGGGAGCTGTTTTTT. V gene TRBV10-2 combines with J gene TRBJ2-2; 7 nucleotides match TRBD2. The V gene's germline CDR1 is WSHSY and CDR2 SAAADI. The length of the CDR3 is 14 residues. After removal of 6 bases from V and 0 bases from J, the junction contained 1 base not matched to a gene.

This clone has a single count. This chain links TRBV30 with TRBJ1-3; TRBD1 agrees at 7 bases. Per germline, CDR1 GTSNPN and CDR2 SVGIG (reference sequence). CDR3 length: 12 amino acids. V trimming: 8 bases; J trimming: 3 bases; junction bases outside the gene matches: 4. The CDR3: CAAYRGGNTIYF. CDR3 in DNA: TGTGCCGCTTACAGGGGTGGAAACACCATATATTTT.

In the case of this clone: Germline is not matched at one junction end, which may reflect a read error. The rearrangement uses TRBV7-9 and TRBJ2-3; 7 bases line up with TRBD2. The CDR3 extends over 16 amino acids. Germline CDR1 reads SEHNR; CDR2 reads FQNEAQ (reference sequence). CDR3 amino acids: CSSSLVAGVNTDTQYF. CDR3 in DNA: TGTTCCAGCAGCTTAGTGGCGGGAGTTAACACAGATACGCAGTATTTT.

This chain connects TRBV19 to TRBJ1-2, with D possibly TRBD1 on 5 matching bases. The V end was cut by 7 bases, the J end by 4 bases, with 13 bases between. The CDR3 length is 13 residues. Germline loops: CDR1 LNHDA, CDR2 SQIVND (reference sequence). The CDR3 nucleotides read TGTGCCAGTACCCCCAGGGTTAGCTATGGCTACACCTTC. Translating gives CASTPRVSYGYTF. Full variable domain (rest looked up from reference TRBV19 and TRBJ1-2): DGGITQSPKYLFRKEGQNVTLSCEQNLNHDAMYWYRQDPGQGLRLIYYSQIVNDFQKGDIAEGYSVSREKKESFPLTVTSAQKNPTAFYLCASTPRVSYGYTFGSGTRLTVV.

In this sample, this clone turned up a few times. The gene calls are TRBV14 and TRBJ1-1, with D possibly being TRBD1 (6 bases). With 6 bases removed from V and 11 bases from J, the gap between germline ends came to 13 bases. In germline, CDR1 is SGHDN, CDR2 FVKESK. This CDR3 contains 11 residues. CDR3 loop: CASRQGVDAFF. The CDR3 region has the DNA TGTGCCAGCAGACAGGGCGTGGATGCTTTCTTT. The entire variable domain, with the rest obtained from reference TRBV14 and TRBJ1-1, is as follows: EAGVTQFPSHSVIEKGQTVTLRCDPISGHDNLYWYRRVMGKEIKFLLHFVKESKQDESGMPNNRFLAERTGGTYSTLKVQPAELEDSGVYFCASRQGVDAFFGQGTRLTVV.

In its sample, this clone was seen once. The chain couples TRBV5-4 to TRBJ2-5; D possibly corresponds to TRBD2 (5 bases). The J call is uncertain, as TRBJ2-7 better fits the DNA end. The germline V gene has CDR1 SGHNT and CDR2 YYREEE (reference sequence). The CDR3 has 15 residues. The CDR3, as DNA: TGTGCCAGCAGCTTGGGACCCGCGGGCTCCTACGAGCAGTACTTC. Amino acid sequence: CASSLGPAGSYEQYF.

V and J are TRBV9 and TRBJ2-3, with D possibly matching TRBD2 (7 bases). Germline V gives CDR1 SGDLS, CDR2 YYNGEE. The V gene lost 3 bases and the J gene lost 2 bases, with 16 bases spanning the gap. This CDR3 is built from 16 residues. Here the CDR3 reads CASSASGGGFTDTQYF. CDR3 coding DNA: TGTGCCAGCAGCGCTAGCGGAGGGGGGTTCACAGATACGCAGTATTTT.

The V gene is TRBV19, the J gene TRBJ1-1, with 9 bases aligning to TRBD1. V shed 8 bases and J 3 bases; nucleotides not matched to a gene: 7. CDR3 length: 14 residues. Germline V CDR1 and CDR2: LNHDA, SQIVND (reference sequence). The CDR3 sequence: CASRRTGVDTEAFF. As DNA, the CDR3 is TGTGCCAGTCGACGGACAGGGGTGGACACTGAAGCTTTCTTT. Full variable domain (missing parts from reference TRBV19 and TRBJ1-1): DGGITQSPKYLFRKEGQNVTLSCEQNLNHDAMYWYRQDPGQGLRLIYYSQIVNDFQKGDIAEGYSVSREKKESFPLTVTSAQKNPTAFYLCASRRTGVDTEAFFGQGTRLTVV.

The chain links TRBV30 to TRBJ2-3, with 8 positions matching TRBD2. CDR3 length equals 15 residues. After removal of 3 bases from V and 1 base from J, the junction contained 6 bases not matched to a gene. Germline CDR1 is GTSNPN and CDR2 is SVGIG (reference sequence). The DNA of the CDR3 is TGTGCCTGGAGAAGAGTACTAGCGGGCACAGATACGCAGTATTTT. Its protein is CAWRRVLAGTDTQYF.

This clone was seen a few times. CDR3 in amino acids: CASSDGGSGPSYEQYF. The CDR3 DNA reads as TGTGCCAGCAGTGACGGTGGTAGCGGGCCCTCCTACGAGCAGTACTTC. The chain is built from TRBV6-1 and TRBJ2-7; 7 positions agree with TRBD2. V trimming: 3 bases; J trimming: 0 bases; junction bases outside the gene matches: 8. In germline, CDR1 is MNHNS, CDR2 SASEGT. CDR3 length equals 16 residues.

V and J are TRBV6-1 and TRBJ1-1; D is possibly TRBD1 (6 bases). The germline CDR1 and CDR2 sequences are MNHNS and SASEGT. V lost 4 bases and J 4 bases, leaving 10 bases between the germline ends. This CDR3 region has 13 residues. CDR3 residues: CASSGPGVTEAFF. The CDR3 bases are TGTGCCAGCAGTGGACCAGGGGTCACTGAAGCTTTCTTT.

This CDR3 is CASSPPQGARSHTEAFF. In DNA, the CDR3 is TGTGCCAGCTCACCACCCCAGGGGGCGCGAAGTCACACTGAAGCTTTCTTT. The chain carries TRBV18 and TRBJ1-1; TRBD1 matches 8 bases. With 0 bases clipped from V and 3 bases from J, the junction kept 9 bases outside the gene matches. Per germline, CDR1 KGHSH and CDR2 LQKENI. The CDR3 has 17 residues.